This T cell receptor (beta chain) emerged from a study of blood T cell repertoires in COVID-19. Study overall: The United States, Italy and Spain supplied acute and convalescent COVID-19 samples. Nucleic acid was either cDNA or gDNA, and it came from T cells, B-cell-depleted T cells, or PBMCs.

Original handling: Quantification of nucleated cells was approximated via reference gene primer amplification. The protocol was immunoSEQ multiplex PCR, while the TCRdb copy is restricted to in-frame clones and leaves out a portion. The V and J calls and clone size come from that table; D and trimming were worked out from the DNA. This table holds about 23,000 clones, 85% to 90% found once. Trimming took off 1 base at V and 3 bases at J, with 13 bases between the two ends. The CDR3 has 17 residues. The germline V gene has CDR1 LGHDT and CDR2 YNNKEL (reference sequence). Material: peripheral blood. The chain couples TRBV3-1 (or the pseudogene TRBV3-2) to TRBJ1-6, with D perhaps matching TRBD1 (5 bases). This clonotype was sampled from a woman aged 80 or over with active COVID-19. CDR3 amino acids: CASSQARGSYYNSPLHF. The CDR3 DNA reads TGTGCCAGCAGCCAAGCTCGGGGGTCGTACTATAATTCACCCCTCCACTTT.